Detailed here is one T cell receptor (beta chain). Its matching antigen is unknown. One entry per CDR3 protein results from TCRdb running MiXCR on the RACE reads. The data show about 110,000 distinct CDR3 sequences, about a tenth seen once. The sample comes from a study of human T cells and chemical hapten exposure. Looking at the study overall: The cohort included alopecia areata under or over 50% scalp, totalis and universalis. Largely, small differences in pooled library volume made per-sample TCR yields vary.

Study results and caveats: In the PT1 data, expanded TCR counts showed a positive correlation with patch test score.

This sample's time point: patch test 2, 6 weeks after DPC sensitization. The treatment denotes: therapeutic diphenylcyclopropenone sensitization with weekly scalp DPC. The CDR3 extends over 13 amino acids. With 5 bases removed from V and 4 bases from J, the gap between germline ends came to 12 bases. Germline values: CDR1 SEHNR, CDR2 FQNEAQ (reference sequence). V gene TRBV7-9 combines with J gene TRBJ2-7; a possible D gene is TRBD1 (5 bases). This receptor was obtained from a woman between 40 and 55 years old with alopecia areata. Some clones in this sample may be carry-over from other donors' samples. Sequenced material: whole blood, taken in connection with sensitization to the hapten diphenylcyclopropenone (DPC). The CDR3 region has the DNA TGTGCCAGCAGCCCGCCAGGGTATTACGAGCAGTACTTC. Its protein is CASSPPGYYEQYF.